A single sample gave rise to the 4 T cell receptor beta chains below, sequenced in a study of metastatic and nonmetastatic thyroid tumors. With MiXCR, TCRdb called clones anew from the PCR reads. The profile shows 90,000 or so clones, around 9.2% of them singletons. Ahead of thyroid surgery, no patient had received treatment of any kind. Sequencing was done on a sample of blood. The receptors come from a female donor with papillary thyroid cancer or a benign thyroid nodule (not recorded which). Some clones in this sample may be carry-over from other donors' samples.

In its sample, this clone was seen many times. The V call is TRBV3-1, the J call TRBJ1-4, with D possibly TRBD1 on 5 matching bases. Germline CDR1 LGHDT, CDR2 YNNKEL (reference sequence). This CDR3 spans 14 amino acids. V lost 4 bases and J 8 bases, leaving 14 bases between the germline ends. The CDR3 DNA sequence: TGTGCCAGCAGCCGGAGGGGAGGTCAGGAAAAACTGTTTTTT. Translating it yields CASSRRGGQEKLFF.

This clone was found many times. The chain couples TRBV20-1 to TRBJ2-1; D is unresolved. The germline V gene has CDR1 DFQATT and CDR2 SNEGSKA (reference sequence). This CDR3 contains 11 residues. The germline V and J ends were trimmed by 5 bases and 5 bases, with 7 bases remaining between them. CDR3 nucleotides: TGCAGTGCTTGGCAAAACAATGAGCAGTTCTTC. Translated: CSAWQNNEQFF.

This clone was observed many times. This rearrangement joins TRBV12-3 or TRBV12-4 to TRBJ2-3; D not certain. The CDR3 spans 13 residues. V dropped 7 bases and J dropped 1 base, with 9 bases sitting between them. The CDR3 DNA follows: TGTGCCAGCAACCCCCAGGGCACAGATACGCAGTATTTT. Protein product: CASNPQGTDTQYF.

This clone has ten or more counts. Since the CDR3 does not end with the conserved phenylalanine or tryptophan, this likely comes from a read error. This chain joins TRBV3-1 and TRBJ1-4, with D hard to call. CDR1 LGHDT and CDR2 YNNKEL come from the germline V gene (reference sequence). The CDR3 runs to 13 residues. The V end lost 8 bases, the J end lost 11 bases, and 18 bases lay between the germline ends. The CDR3 sequence is CASSRGEFPKLFL. Here the CDR3 DNA reads TGTGCCAGCTCCCGCGGTGAGTTCCCCAAACTGTTTCTT.